Below, 23 T cell receptor beta chains from the same sample are listed, as sequenced in a study of PD-1 blockade in mismatch repair-deficient tumors. Time point defined: 10-day in vitro stimulation with candidate neoantigen peptide 3. Antigen specificity for these receptors is unknown. The assay was immunoSEQ multiplex PCR, and TCRdb's table has in-frame clones only and misses some. The sample lists some 10,000 clones; 90% to 95% were seen once. Sequences were derived from cells cultured in vitro, sampled from a patient treated with pembrolizumab. These receptors were collected from an adult with mismatch repair-deficient cancer.

The V and J genes are TRBV9 and TRBJ2-1; D is uncertain. V gave up 0 bases and J gave up 4 bases, with 5 bases separating them. The length of the CDR3 is 13 residues. The germline V gene has CDR1 SGDLS and CDR2 YYNGEE. In nucleotides, the CDR3 is TGTGCCAGCAGCGTAGATGATTACAATGAGCAGTTCTTC. It specifies CASSVDDYNEQFF.

This chain links TRBV2 with TRBJ1-2; 7 nucleotides agree with TRBD1. Trimming cost V 7 bases and J 3 bases; bases outside gene matches: 8. The CDR3 consists of 14 residues. Germline CDR1 and CDR2: SNHLY and FYNNEI. CDR3 amino acids: CASTKEGGDYGYTF. The CDR3 DNA reads as TGTGCCAGCACAAAGGAAGGGGGCGACTATGGCTACACCTTC.

The rearrangement joins TRBV5-4 to TRBJ2-2; TRBD2 matches at 12 bases. V was clipped by 7 bases and J by 3 bases; unmatched bases: 4. This CDR3 region has 15 residues. Germline V gene data show CDR1 as SGHNT and CDR2 as YYREEE (reference sequence). This chain's CDR3 is CASRLAGVHTGELFF. As DNA, the CDR3 is TGTGCCAGCCGACTAGCGGGAGTTCACACCGGGGAGCTGTTTTTT.

This chain uses TRBV19 with TRBJ2-5; 11 nucleotides agree with TRBD1. The CDR3 sequence is 13 residues long. The V segment lost 10 bases and the J segment 4 bases; nucleotides outside the gene matches: 5. The germline V gene encodes CDR1 LNHDA and CDR2 SQIVND (reference sequence). This chain's CDR3 is CATWGQGGETQYF. In nucleotides, the CDR3 is TGTGCCACATGGGGACAGGGGGGAGAGACCCAGTACTTC.

The DNA of the CDR3 is TGTGCCAGCAGTATAGCGGGAGGAACGTACAATGAGCAGTTCTTC. It yields the protein CASSIAGGTYNEQFF. The chain carries TRBV6-1 and TRBJ2-1, with 10 nucleotides matching TRBD2. Trimming took 5 bases from V and 4 from J; bases not matched to a gene: 5. The CDR3 spans 15 residues. Germline loops: CDR1 MNHNS, CDR2 SASEGT.

The genes are TRBV7-6 and TRBJ2-5, with 7 nucleotides matching TRBD1. V lost 4 bases to trimming and J lost 0 bases; unmatched junction nucleotides: 2. CDR3 length: 14 amino acids. Germline V gives CDR1 SGHVS, CDR2 FNYEAQ. The CDR3 region is CASSSTGNQETQYF. In DNA, the CDR3 is TGTGCCAGCAGCTCGACAGGGAACCAAGAGACCCAGTACTTC.

V and J are TRBV19 and TRBJ2-4; 9 nucleotides match TRBD1. J was trimmed by 4 bases and V by 6 bases; bases with no gene match: 4. Germline V lookup: CDR1 LNHDA, CDR2 SQIVND (reference sequence). The CDR3 contains 14 residues. The CDR3 sequence is CASSRQGDKNIQYF. The CDR3 coding sequence is TGTGCCAGTAGCCGACAGGGGGATAAAAACATTCAGTACTTC.

The chain carries TRBV6-1 and TRBJ1-1; D not resolved. This CDR3 spans 14 amino acids. CDR1 is MNHNS and CDR2 is SASEGT in the germline V gene. Trimming removed 4 bases at V and 0 bases at J, with 9 bases between. Written as DNA, the CDR3 is TGTGCCAGCAGTGTAGGGCCGTTGAACACTGAAGCTTTCTTT. This codes for CASSVGPLNTEAFF.

V and J are TRBV27 and TRBJ2-3; 13 bases are shared with TRBD2. J was trimmed by 0 bases and V by 7 bases; bases with no gene match: 13. Per the germline V gene, CDR1 is MNHEY and CDR2 is SMNVEV (reference sequence). CDR3 length: 19 residues. For the CDR3, the DNA is TGTGCCAGCACCCTGACTAGCGGGAGGCTCTCGACTAGCACAGATACGCAGTATTTT. Translation gives CASTLTSGRLSTSTDTQYF.

This sequence joins TRBV6-4 and TRBJ2-1; 7 bases line up with TRBD1. This CDR3 has 15 residues. The germline gives CDR1 MRHNA, CDR2 SNTAGT. J was trimmed by 3 bases and V by 2 bases; bases with no gene match: 4. The CDR3 loop reads CASSDGAGGYNEQFF. CDR3 sequence (DNA): TGTGCCAGCAGTGACGGGGCAGGGGGCTACAATGAGCAGTTCTTC.

This chain uses TRBV9 with TRBJ2-3, with 8 bases aligning to TRBD2. Germline lookup yields CDR1 SGDLS and CDR2 YYNGEE. The J segment lost 1 base and the V segment lost 4 bases, leaving 11 bases of the junction unmatched. This CDR3 spans 17 amino acids. The CDR3 nucleotides are TGTGCCAGCAGCCCAGCGGGGGTGGAGGCTGGCACAGATACGCAGTATTTT. Residues: CASSPAGVEAGTDTQYF.

The chain employs TRBV9 and TRBJ1-2; D gene uncertain. Germline loops: CDR1 SGDLS, CDR2 YYNGEE. Trimming left V 3 bases short and J 2 bases short, with 8 bases between. This CDR3 is built from 13 residues. CDR3 sequence (DNA): TGTGCCAGCAGCGCCGGGTCCAACTATGGCTACACCTTC. Protein sequence: CASSAGSNYGYTF.

The chain is built from TRBV28 and TRBJ2-5, with 9 bases identical to TRBD2. Losses at the gene ends were 5 bases for V and 1 base for J; bases not matched to a gene: 8. Germline values: CDR1 MDHEN, CDR2 SYDVKM. This CDR3 comprises 16 residues. The CDR3 bases are TGTGCCAGCAGTCCCGTTTTGCGGGAGGGCCAAGAGACCCAGTACTTC. Its translation: CASSPVLREGQETQYF.

The chain links TRBV11-2 to TRBJ2-2; the match to TRBD2 covers 15 bases. The J segment lost 6 bases and the V segment lost 1 base, leaving 3 bases of the junction unmatched. Germline CDR1 SGHAT, CDR2 FQNNGV. The CDR3 extends over 17 amino acids. DNA for the CDR3: TGTGCCAGCAGCTTAGCTAGGACTAGCGGGAGGGCCGGGGAGCTGTTTTTT. Translated, it gives CASSLARTSGRAGELFF.

The CDR3 DNA sequence: TGCGCCAGCAAGGTCCAAACCACGGATTGGGCCCAGTACTTC. It specifies CASKVQTTDWAQYF. V is TRBV5-1 and J is TRBJ2-5, with unresolved D. CDR1 and CDR2 from the germline V gene are SGHRS and YFSETQ. V lost 6 bases, J lost 9 bases, and 21 bases lay in between. The CDR3 totals 14 residues.

J is TRBJ2-7 and V is TRBV2; D is uncertain. From germline, CDR1 is SNHLY and CDR2 FYNNEI. V lost 2 bases to trimming and J lost 4 bases, with 6 bases between them. The length of the CDR3 is 12 residues. The chain's CDR3 is CASSEYGYEQYF. The CDR3 DNA follows: TGTGCCAGCAGTGAATATGGGTACGAGCAGTACTTC.

The rearrangement links TRBV7-9 to TRBJ1-2; D unclear. V was shortened by 2 bases and J by 6 bases, with 10 bases between the two germline ends. Germline V gene data show CDR1 as SEHNR and CDR2 as FQNEAQ (reference sequence). CDR3 length equals 13 residues. The CDR3 DNA reads TGTGCCAGCAGCTTACATGGTTCCGATGGCTACACCTTC. It yields the protein CASSLHGSDGYTF.

The DNA of the CDR3 is TGTGCCAGCAGTCCCCTCACTAGCGGGAGGGCCTTTAACATTCAGTACTTC. It encodes CASSPLTSGRAFNIQYF. The chain combines TRBV28 with TRBJ2-4; 13 bases align to TRBD2. Germline V gene lookup returns CDR1 MDHEN and CDR2 SYDVKM. This CDR3 region has 17 residues. V gave up 5 bases and J gave up 7 bases; unmatched junction bases: 11.

The rearrangement links TRBV9 to TRBJ2-5; the match to TRBD2 covers 13 bases. V gave up 4 bases and J gave up 5 bases; unmatched junction bases: 8. The germline V gene has CDR1 SGDLS and CDR2 YYNGEE. This CDR3 has 16 residues. For the CDR3, the DNA is TGTGCCAGCAGCCCCGGACTAGCGGGAGTGGGGGAGACCCAGTACTTC. Its protein is CASSPGLAGVGETQYF. The full variable domain, in which reference TRBV9 and TRBJ2-5 provide the parts outside the CDR3, is DSGVTQTPKHLITATGQRVTLRCSPRSGDLSVYWYQQSLDQGLQFLIQYYNGEERAKGNILERFSAQQFPDLHSELNLSSLELGDSALYFCASSPGLAGVGETQYFGPGTRLLVL.

The chain has TRBV5-1 and TRBJ1-2; a possible D gene is TRBD1 (5 bases). There are 13 residues in the CDR3. Germline lookup yields CDR1 SGHRS and CDR2 YFSETQ. V was clipped by 4 bases and J by 6 bases, with 13 bases between them. The CDR3 coding sequence is TGCGCCAGCAGCCTTGACAGTAGGAATGGCTACACCTTC. Protein: CASSLDSRNGYTF.

The chain couples TRBV2 to TRBJ1-1; TRBD1 aligns across 7 bases. CDR3 length: 14 amino acids. Unmatched junction bases numbered 1, after V lost 3 bases and J lost 0 bases. Germline V gene sequence: CDR1 SNHLY, CDR2 FYNNEI. The CDR3 nucleotides read TGTGCCAGCAGTGAGCAGGGGGTGAACACTGAAGCTTTCTTT. This sequence encodes CASSEQGVNTEAFF.

This chain connects TRBV13 to TRBJ1-2; the D is unclear. Deletions cut 0 bases from V and 4 bases from J, with 9 bases between. Germline loops: CDR1 PRHDT, CDR2 FYEKMQ (reference sequence). The CDR3 extends over 14 amino acids. CDR3 in DNA: TGTGCCAGCAGCTTAGGCCAGGCCCCCTATGGCTACACCTTC. It is translated as CASSLGQAPYGYTF.

This clone was picked up a small number of times. The chain is built from TRBV14 and TRBJ2-7; D may be TRBD2 (6 bases). Germline V CDR1 and CDR2: SGHDN, FVKESK. V was shortened by 2 bases and J by 2 bases, with 16 bases between the two germline ends. The CDR3 has 16 residues. CDR3 DNA sequence: TGTGCCAGCAGCCAATGGATTGAGGGGAGGCCCTACGAGCAGTACTTC. Translation: CASSQWIEGRPYEQYF.